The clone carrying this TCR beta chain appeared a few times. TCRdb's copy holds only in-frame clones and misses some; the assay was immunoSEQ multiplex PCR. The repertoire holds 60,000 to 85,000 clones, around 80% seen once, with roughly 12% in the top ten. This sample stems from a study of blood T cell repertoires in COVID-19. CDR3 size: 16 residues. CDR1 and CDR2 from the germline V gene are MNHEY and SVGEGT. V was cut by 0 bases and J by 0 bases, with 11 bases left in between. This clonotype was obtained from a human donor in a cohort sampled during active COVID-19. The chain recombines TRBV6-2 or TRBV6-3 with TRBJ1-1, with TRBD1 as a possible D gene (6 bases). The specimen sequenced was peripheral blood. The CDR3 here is CASSYSRGALNTEAFF. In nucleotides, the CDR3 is TGTGCCAGCAGTTACTCACGGGGGGCCCTGAACACTGAAGCTTTCTTT.